The T cell receptor (beta chain) under discussion was sequenced for a study of blood T cell repertoires in COVID-19. Study-wide background: Italy, Spain and the United States were the sources of the convalescent and acute COVID-19 samples. From T cells, B-cell-depleted T cells, or PBMCs came the material, which was cDNA or gDNA.

CDR1 and CDR2 (germline): SGHTA, FQGNSA. V was cut by 2 bases and J by 7 bases, with 14 bases left in between. This CDR3 comprises 14 residues. Source study methods: Using reference gene primer amplification, nucleated cell counts were estimated. Sequencing was performed with immunoSEQ multiplex PCR; in TCRdb, only in-frame clones are kept and a portion is missing. That table furnishes V, J and clone size, whereas the DNA furnished D and trimming. The profile shows over 300,000 clones, almost 85% of them singletons. Input material: peripheral blood. The V gene is TRBV7-2, the J gene TRBJ1-1, with D maybe TRBD1 (5 bases). This clonotype was sampled from a human donor in a cohort sampled during active COVID-19. The CDR3 DNA follows: TGTGCCAGCAGCTTATCAAGGGGCGTACTTGAAGCTTTCTTT. Protein: CASSLSRGVLEAFF.